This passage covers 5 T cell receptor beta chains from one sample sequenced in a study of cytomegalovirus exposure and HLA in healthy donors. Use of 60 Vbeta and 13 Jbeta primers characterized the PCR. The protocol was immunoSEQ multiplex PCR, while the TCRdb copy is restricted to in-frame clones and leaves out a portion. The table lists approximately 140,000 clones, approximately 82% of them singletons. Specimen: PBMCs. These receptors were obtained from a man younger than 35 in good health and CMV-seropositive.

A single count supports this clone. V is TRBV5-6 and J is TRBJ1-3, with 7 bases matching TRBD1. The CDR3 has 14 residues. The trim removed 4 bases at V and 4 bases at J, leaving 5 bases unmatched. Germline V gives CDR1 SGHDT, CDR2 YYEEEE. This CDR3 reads CASSGRDRGNTIYF. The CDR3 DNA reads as TGTGCCAGCAGCGGGCGGGACAGAGGAAACACCATATATTTT.

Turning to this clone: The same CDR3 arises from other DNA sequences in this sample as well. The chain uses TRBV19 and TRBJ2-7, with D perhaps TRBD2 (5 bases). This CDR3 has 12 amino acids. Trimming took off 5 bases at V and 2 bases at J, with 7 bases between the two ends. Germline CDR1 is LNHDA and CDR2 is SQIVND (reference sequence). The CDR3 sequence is CASSPGTYEQYF. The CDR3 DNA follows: TGTGCCAGTAGTCCGGGAACCTACGAGCAGTACTTC.

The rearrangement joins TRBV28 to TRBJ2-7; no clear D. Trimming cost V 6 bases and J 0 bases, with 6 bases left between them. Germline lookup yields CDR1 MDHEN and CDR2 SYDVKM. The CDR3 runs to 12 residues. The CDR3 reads CASRRSSYEQYF. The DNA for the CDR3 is TGTGCCAGCAGAAGGAGCTCCTACGAGCAGTACTTC. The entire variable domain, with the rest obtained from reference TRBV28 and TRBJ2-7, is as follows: DVKVTQSSRYLVKRTGEKVFLECVQDMDHENMFWYRQDPGLGLRLIYFSYDVKMKEKGDIPEGYSVSREKKERFSLILESASTNQTSMYLCASRRSSYEQYFGPGTRLTVT.

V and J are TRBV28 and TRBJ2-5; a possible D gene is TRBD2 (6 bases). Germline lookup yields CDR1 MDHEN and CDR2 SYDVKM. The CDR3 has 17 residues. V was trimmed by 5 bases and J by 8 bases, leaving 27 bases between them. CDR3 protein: CASSDGKLELTAGTQYF. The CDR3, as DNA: TGTGCCAGCAGTGATGGGAAACTTGAACTCACAGCGGGTACCCAGTACTTC.

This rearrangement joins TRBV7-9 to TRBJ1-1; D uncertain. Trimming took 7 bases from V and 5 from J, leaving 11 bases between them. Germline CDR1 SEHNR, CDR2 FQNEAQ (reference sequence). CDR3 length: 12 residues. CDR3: CASTPRGTEAFF. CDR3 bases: TGTGCCAGCACCCCCCGGGGAACTGAAGCTTTCTTT.